The 17 T cell receptor beta chains in this list originate from one sample, sequenced in a study of blood T cell repertoires in COVID-19 (dated by TCRdb to about 2020). The library was produced with the immunoSEQ multiplex PCR assay. Not all clones reach the TCRdb copy of this immuneACCESS table, which keeps in-frame sequences only. Checked studies attribute under half of the gap to unresolved V genes and leave the rest unexplained. Across this sample there are 100,000 to 150,000 clones, with 85% to 90% seen only once. The top ten clonotypes cover 4.3% of the sample. The sequenced sample was peripheral blood. The source of these receptors is a man between 60 and 75 years old with COVID-19, enrolled during active disease.

The chain is built from TRBV6-2 or TRBV6-3 and TRBJ2-5; 7 positions match TRBD2. The germline V gene encodes CDR1 MNHEY and CDR2 SVGEGT. V shed 5 bases, J shed 5 bases, and the junction held 8 bases outside the gene matches. The length of the CDR3 is 14 residues. The CDR3 sequence: CASSTLGGYETQYF. CDR3 nucleotide sequence: TGTGCCAGCAGTACCCTCGGGGGGTATGAGACCCAGTACTTC.

V is TRBV6-6 and J is TRBJ1-4; D might be TRBD1 (5 bases). V was clipped by 6 bases and J by 4 bases, with 12 bases between them. CDR3 length: 14 residues. CDR1 MNHNY and CDR2 SVGAGI come from the germline V gene (reference sequence). CDR3 region: CASRRLDSNEKLFF. The CDR3 bases are TGTGCCAGCAGACGATTAGACAGTAATGAAAAACTGTTTTTT.

This clone has a handful of counts. This rearrangement joins TRBV25-1 to TRBJ2-7; D is ambiguous. The germline V gene has CDR1 MGHDK and CDR2 SYGVNS. V was shortened by 6 bases and J by 7 bases, with 19 bases between the two germline ends. This CDR3 is 14 amino acids long. CDR3 in DNA: TGTGCCAGCAGCCCCTGGAGAGGTTTACAAGAGCAGTACTTC. Encoded protein: CASSPWRGLQEQYF.

The rearrangement joins TRBV7-8 to TRBJ2-1; 8 bases line up with TRBD2. J lost 0 bases, V lost 5 bases, and 3 bases had no gene match. From germline, CDR1 is SGHVS and CDR2 FQNEAQ. The CDR3 consists of 15 residues. Written as DNA, the CDR3 is TGTGCCAGCAGCGGGACTAGTTTCTCCTACAATGAGCAGTTCTTC. This codes for CASSGTSFSYNEQFF.

This sequence joins TRBV5-1 and TRBJ1-2; a possible D gene is TRBD1 (6 bases). The V and J ends lost 0 bases and 6 bases respectively, with 6 bases between them. The CDR3 length is 12 residues. CDR1 SGHRS and CDR2 YFSETQ come from the germline V gene. The DNA for the CDR3 is TGCGCCAGCAGCTTGGACAGGGATGGCTACACCTTC. It is translated as CASSLDRDGYTF.

This clone came up a few times. The rearrangement uses TRBV5-1 and TRBJ1-1, with D unresolved. Trimming removed 0 bases from V and 6 bases from J, with 9 bases in between. Germline V CDR1 and CDR2: SGHRS, YFSETQ. This CDR3 comprises 13 residues. CDR3 coding DNA: TGCGCCAGCAGCTTGGATGAGGTCTCTGAAGCTTTCTTT. Its translation is CASSLDEVSEAFF.

This sequence joins TRBV7-9 and TRBJ2-1; TRBD1 matches 7 bases. V lost 1 base, J lost 6 bases, and 9 bases stayed unmatched. The CDR3 is 16 residues long. The germline gives CDR1 SEHNR, CDR2 FQNEAQ (reference sequence). In DNA form, the CDR3 reads TGTGCCAGCAGCTTAGGGGTAGGGGGCTCCCCCAATGAGCAGTTCTTC. This codes for CASSLGVGGSPNEQFF.

The CDR3 DNA is TGTGCCAGCTCACGCGGACAGGGGGCAGAGCAGCCCCAGCATTTT. Translated: CASSRGQGAEQPQHF. The chain carries TRBV18 and TRBJ1-5, with TRBD1 identical over 11 bases. Germline CDR1 is KGHSH and CDR2 is LQKENI. This CDR3 contains 15 residues. Trimming at V came to 4 bases and at J to 7 bases, leaving 6 bases not matched to a gene.

This chain connects TRBV14 to TRBJ2-7, with D perhaps matching TRBD2 (6 bases). The CDR3 runs to 11 residues. CDR1 is SGHDN and CDR2 is FVKESK in the germline V gene. Trimming took off 1 base at V and 9 bases at J, with 7 bases between the two ends. The CDR3 DNA sequence: TGTGCCAGCAGCCAAGTCGGGGGGCAGTACTTC. Translated, it gives CASSQVGGQYF.

This chain joins TRBV2 and TRBJ2-1, with TRBD1 matching 8 bases. CDR3 length: 14 residues. The V segment lost 1 base and the J segment 9 bases; nucleotides outside the gene matches: 5. Germline loops: CDR1 SNHLY, CDR2 FYNNEI. In DNA form, the CDR3 reads TGTGCCAGCAGTGAAGTTGCAGGGGGCGTTGAGCAGTTCTTC. Translated: CASSEVAGGVEQFF.

The chain is built from TRBV5-4 and TRBJ2-7, with D possibly being TRBD2 (7 bases). The V end lost 4 bases, the J end lost 3 bases, and 17 bases lay between the germline ends. This CDR3 is built from 15 residues. Germline V gene data show CDR1 as SGHNT and CDR2 as YYREEE (reference sequence). DNA of the CDR3: TGTGCCAGCAGCGTTGTGGGGGGGGCCCTCTACGAGCAGTACTTC. Translating gives CASSVVGGALYEQYF.

Points on this clone: In the same sample, other DNA sequences code for this CDR3. CDR3 coding DNA: TGCGCCAGCAGCTTGGGGGGCAGAATGAACACTGAAGCTTTCTTT. Residues: CASSLGGRMNTEAFF. The chain employs TRBV5-1 and TRBJ1-1, with D perhaps TRBD1 (5 bases). The germline V and J ends were trimmed by 0 bases and 0 bases, with 9 bases remaining between them. The CDR3 is 15 residues long. The germline V gene has CDR1 SGHRS and CDR2 YFSETQ.

The J gene is TRBJ2-5, the V gene TRBV19, with 7 bases lining up with TRBD1. J lost 4 bases, V lost 4 bases, and 15 bases had no gene match. Germline values: CDR1 LNHDA, CDR2 SQIVND (reference sequence). The CDR3 spans 17 residues. CDR3 DNA sequence: TGTGCCAGTAGTACCGCCCCGGGGCAGGGGGTTGGAGAGACCCAGTACTTC. The encoded protein is CASSTAPGQGVGETQYF.

The chain uses TRBV7-2 and TRBJ2-3; D remains ambiguous. CDR1 and CDR2 from the germline V gene are SGHTA and FQGNSA. Trimming removed 1 base from V and 6 bases from J, with 5 bases in between. This CDR3 contains 12 residues. The CDR3: CASSLDRDTQYF. Here the CDR3 DNA reads TGTGCCAGCAGCTTAGATCGGGATACGCAGTATTTT.

The V call is TRBV14, the J call TRBJ1-4; D is undetermined. CDR3 length: 16 residues. Germline-derived CDR1 and CDR2 are SGHDN and FVKESK. The V end lost 3 bases, the J end lost 2 bases, and 13 bases lay between the germline ends. The CDR3 DNA follows: TGTGCCAGCAGCCAGATATTACCCGGGACTAATGAAAAACTGTTTTTT. This encodes CASSQILPGTNEKLFF.

The chain joins TRBV30 to TRBJ1-3; D remains ambiguous. V lost 0 bases and J 4 bases, leaving 16 bases between the germline ends. Germline V gene data show CDR1 as GTSNPN and CDR2 as SVGIG (reference sequence). The CDR3 covers 16 residues. The CDR3 spells CAWSVRSWNIGNTIYF. The CDR3 coding sequence is TGTGCCTGGAGTGTACGTAGCTGGAATATCGGAAACACCATATATTTT. The full variable domain, in which reference TRBV30 and TRBJ1-3 provide the parts outside the CDR3, is SQTIHQWPATLVQPVGSPLSLECTVEGTSNPNLYWYRQAAGRGLQLLFYSVGIGQISSEVPQNLSASRPQDRQFILSSKKLLLSDSGFYLCAWSVRSWNIGNTIYFGEGSWLTVV.

The genes are TRBV12-3 or TRBV12-4 and TRBJ2-1, with D unresolved. The CDR3 is made up of 11 amino acids. With 6 bases removed from V and 7 bases from J, the gap between germline ends came to 7 bases. DNA for the CDR3: TGTGCCAGCAGCCTCGAGAATGAGCAGTTCTTC. Encoded protein: CASSLENEQFF.